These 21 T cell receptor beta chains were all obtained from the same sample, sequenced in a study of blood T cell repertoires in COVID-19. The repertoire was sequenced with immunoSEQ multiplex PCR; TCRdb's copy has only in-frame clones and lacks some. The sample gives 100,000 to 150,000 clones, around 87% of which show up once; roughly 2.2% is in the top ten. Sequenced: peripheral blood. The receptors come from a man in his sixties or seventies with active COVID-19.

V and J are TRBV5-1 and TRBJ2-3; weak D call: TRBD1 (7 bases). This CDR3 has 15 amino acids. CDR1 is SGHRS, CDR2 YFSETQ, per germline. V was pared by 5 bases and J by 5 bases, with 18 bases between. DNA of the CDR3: TGCGCCAGCAGGAACTCACAGGGGAGGCAAGATACGCAGTATTTT. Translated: CASRNSQGRQDTQYF.

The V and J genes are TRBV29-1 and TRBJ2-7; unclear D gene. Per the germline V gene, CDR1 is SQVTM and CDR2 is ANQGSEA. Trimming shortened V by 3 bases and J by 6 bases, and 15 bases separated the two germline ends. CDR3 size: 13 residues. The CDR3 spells CSVDRSTSGEQYF. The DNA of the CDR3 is TGCAGCGTTGACCGATCTACCTCGGGCGAGCAGTACTTC.

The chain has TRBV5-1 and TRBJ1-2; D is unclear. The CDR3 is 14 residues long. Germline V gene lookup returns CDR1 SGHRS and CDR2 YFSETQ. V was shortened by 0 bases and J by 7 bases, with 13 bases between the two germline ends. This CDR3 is CASSLDAGGSGYTF. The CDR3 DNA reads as TGCGCCAGCAGCTTGGACGCGGGAGGGAGTGGCTACACCTTC.

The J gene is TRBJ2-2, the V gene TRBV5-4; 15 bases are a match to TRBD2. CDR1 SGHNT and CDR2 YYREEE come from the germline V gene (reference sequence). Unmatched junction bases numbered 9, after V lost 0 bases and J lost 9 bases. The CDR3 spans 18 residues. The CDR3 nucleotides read TGTGCCAGCAGCTTGGGGCGTGGACTAGCGGGAGGGCCTCGGGAGCTGTTTTTT. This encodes CASSLGRGLAGGPRELFF.

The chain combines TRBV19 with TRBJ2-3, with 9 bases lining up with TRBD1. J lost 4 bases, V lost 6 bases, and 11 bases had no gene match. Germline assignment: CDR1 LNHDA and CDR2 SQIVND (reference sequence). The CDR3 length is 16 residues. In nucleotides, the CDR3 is TGTGCCAGTAGACATTCCGGGACAGGGTGGGCAGATACGCAGTATTTT. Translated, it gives CASRHSGTGWADTQYF.

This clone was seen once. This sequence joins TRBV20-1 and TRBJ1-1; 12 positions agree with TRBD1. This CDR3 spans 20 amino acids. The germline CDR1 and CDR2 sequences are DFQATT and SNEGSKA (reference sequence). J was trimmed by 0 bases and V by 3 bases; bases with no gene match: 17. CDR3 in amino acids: CSASEGRDRGLRRVNTEAFF. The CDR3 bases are TGCAGTGCTAGTGAGGGGAGGGACAGGGGGCTTCGACGGGTGAACACTGAAGCTTTCTTT.

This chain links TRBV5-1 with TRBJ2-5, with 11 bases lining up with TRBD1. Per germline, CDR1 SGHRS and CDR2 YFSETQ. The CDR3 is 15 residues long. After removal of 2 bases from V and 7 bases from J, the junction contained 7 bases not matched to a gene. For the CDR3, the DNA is TGCGCCAGCAGCTTTCTTATCGGGACAGGGGGGACCCAGTACTTC. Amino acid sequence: CASSFLIGTGGTQYF.

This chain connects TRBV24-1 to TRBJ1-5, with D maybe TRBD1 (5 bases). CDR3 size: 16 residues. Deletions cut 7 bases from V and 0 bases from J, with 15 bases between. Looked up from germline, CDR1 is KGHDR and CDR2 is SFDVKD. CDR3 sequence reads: CATRGQGQYSNQPQHF. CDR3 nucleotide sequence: TGTGCCACCAGGGGGCAGGGCCAATATAGCAATCAGCCCCAGCATTTT.

CDR3 in amino acids: CASSPANTGELFF. Written as DNA, the CDR3 is TGTGCCAGCAGTCCGGCGAACACCGGGGAGCTGTTTTTT. The chain carries TRBV12-3 or TRBV12-4 and TRBJ2-2, with D uncertain. The CDR3 consists of 13 residues. Deletions cut 5 bases from V and 0 bases from J, with 4 bases between.

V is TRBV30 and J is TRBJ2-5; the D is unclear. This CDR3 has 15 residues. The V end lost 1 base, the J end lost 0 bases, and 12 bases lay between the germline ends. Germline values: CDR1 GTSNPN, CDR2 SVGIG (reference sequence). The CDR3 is CAWSGIADYQETQYF. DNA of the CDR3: TGTGCCTGGAGTGGGATAGCTGATTACCAAGAGACCCAGTACTTC.

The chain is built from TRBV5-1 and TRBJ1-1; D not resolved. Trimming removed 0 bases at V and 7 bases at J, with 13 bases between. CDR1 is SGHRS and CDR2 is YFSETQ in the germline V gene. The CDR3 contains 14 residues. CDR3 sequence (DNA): TGCGCCAGCAGCTTGGTACGTCGCGGAGGTGAAGCTTTCTTT. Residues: CASSLVRRGGEAFF.

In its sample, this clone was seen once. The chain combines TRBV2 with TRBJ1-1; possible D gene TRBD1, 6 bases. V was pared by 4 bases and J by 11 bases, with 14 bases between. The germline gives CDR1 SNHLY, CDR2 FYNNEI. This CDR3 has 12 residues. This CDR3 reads CASSGGGREAFF. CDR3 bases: TGTGCCAGCAGTGGGGGGGGCAGGGAGGCTTTCTTT.

The DNA of the CDR3 is TGTGCCAGCAGCTGGAAGGGGTCAACAGATACGCAGTATTTT. Translated: CASSWKGSTDTQYF. The chain recombines TRBV5-4 with TRBJ2-3, with D perhaps matching TRBD1 (5 bases). The V end lost 3 bases, the J end lost 3 bases, and 11 bases lay between the germline ends. CDR1 is SGHNT and CDR2 is YYREEE in the germline V gene (reference sequence). The CDR3 totals 14 residues. Drawing the rest from reference TRBV5-4 and TRBJ2-3, the complete variable domain is ETGVTQSPTHLIKTRGQQVTLRCSSQSGHNTVSWYQQALGQGPQFIFQYYREEENGRGNFPPRFSGLQFPNYSSELNVNALELDDSALYLCASSWKGSTDTQYFGPGTRLTVL.

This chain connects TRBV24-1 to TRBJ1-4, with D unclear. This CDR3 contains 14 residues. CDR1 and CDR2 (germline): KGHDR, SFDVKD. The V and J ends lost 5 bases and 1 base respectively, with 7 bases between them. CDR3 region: CATSAGGTNEKLFF. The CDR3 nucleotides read TGTGCCACCAGTGCGGGAGGAACTAATGAAAAACTGTTTTTT.

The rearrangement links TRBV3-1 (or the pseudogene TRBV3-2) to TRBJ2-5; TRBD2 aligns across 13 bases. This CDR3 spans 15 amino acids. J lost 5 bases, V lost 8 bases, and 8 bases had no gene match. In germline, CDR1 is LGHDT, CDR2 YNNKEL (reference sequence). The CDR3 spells CASQGLAGREETQYF. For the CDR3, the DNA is TGTGCCAGCCAGGGACTAGCGGGAAGGGAGGAGACCCAGTACTTC.

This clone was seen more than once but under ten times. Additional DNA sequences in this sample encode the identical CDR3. The CDR3, as DNA: TGTGCCAGCAGCCCTCTAGCGGGAGGCACCGGGGAGCTGTTTTTT. It codes for CASSPLAGGTGELFF. The chain joins TRBV7-9 to TRBJ2-2; 11 bases map to TRBD2. The V gene end was trimmed by 5 bases and the J gene end by 4 bases; junction bases not matched to a gene: 3. The CDR3 spans 15 residues. Germline CDR1 and CDR2: SEHNR and FQNEAQ (reference sequence).

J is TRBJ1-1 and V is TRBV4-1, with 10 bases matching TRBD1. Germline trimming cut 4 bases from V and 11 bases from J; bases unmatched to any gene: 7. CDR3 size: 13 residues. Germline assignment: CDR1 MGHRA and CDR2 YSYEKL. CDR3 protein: CASSLVGQGRAFF. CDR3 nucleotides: TGCGCCAGCAGCCTAGTGGGACAGGGGCGGGCTTTCTTT.

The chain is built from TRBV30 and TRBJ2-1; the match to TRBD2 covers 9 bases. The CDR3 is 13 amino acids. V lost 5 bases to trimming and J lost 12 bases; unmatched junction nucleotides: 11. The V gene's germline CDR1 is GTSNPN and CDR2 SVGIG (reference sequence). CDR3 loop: CAWGVAGVGGQFF. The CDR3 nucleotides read TGTGCCTGGGGGGTAGCGGGAGTGGGCGGGCAGTTCTTC.

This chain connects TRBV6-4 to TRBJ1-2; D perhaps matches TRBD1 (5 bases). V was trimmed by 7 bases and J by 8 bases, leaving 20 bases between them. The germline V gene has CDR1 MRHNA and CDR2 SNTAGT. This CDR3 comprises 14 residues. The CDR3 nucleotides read TGTGCCAGCACCCTCCAGGGATTCTTGGTAGGCTACACCTTC. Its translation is CASTLQGFLVGYTF.

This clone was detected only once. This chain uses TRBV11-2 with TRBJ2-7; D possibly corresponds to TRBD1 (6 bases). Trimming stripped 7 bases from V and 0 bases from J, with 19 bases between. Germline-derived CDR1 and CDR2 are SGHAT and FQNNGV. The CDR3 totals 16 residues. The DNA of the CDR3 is TGTGCCAGCACCTCGATAGGGGGACGGAGCTCCTACGAGCAGTACTTC. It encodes CASTSIGGRSSYEQYF.

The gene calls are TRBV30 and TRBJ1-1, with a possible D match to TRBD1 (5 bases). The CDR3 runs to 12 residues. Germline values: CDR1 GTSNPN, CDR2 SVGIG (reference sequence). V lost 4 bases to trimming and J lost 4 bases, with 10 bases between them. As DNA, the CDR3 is TGTGCCTGGAACCTCAGGGCCACTGAAGCTTTCTTT. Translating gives CAWNLRATEAFF.